Shown below are 3 T cell receptor beta chains from a single sample sequenced in a study of cytomegalovirus exposure and HLA in healthy donors. The repertoire was sequenced with immunoSEQ multiplex PCR; TCRdb's copy has only in-frame clones and lacks some. The table lists about 190,000 clones, around 84% of them singletons, with roughly 7.5% in the top ten. The sample was PBMCs. All receptors come from a young man in good health and CMV-seropositive.

This clone turned up a few times. This chain joins TRBV28 and TRBJ2-2; D call uncertain. Trimming stripped 7 bases from V and 3 bases from J, with 9 bases between. Germline V lookup: CDR1 MDHEN, CDR2 SYDVKM. The CDR3 is made up of 13 amino acids. The CDR3 DNA reads TGTGCCAGCAATCAGGCGCACACCGGGGAGCTGTTTTTT. Protein: CASNQAHTGELFF.

V usage is TRBV6-6 and J usage is TRBJ2-3, with TRBD2 matching over 7 bases. After removal of 7 bases from V and 1 base from J, the junction contained 11 bases not matched to a gene. The CDR3 totals 16 residues. The germline V gene has CDR1 MNHNY and CDR2 SVGAGI (reference sequence). CDR3 DNA: TGTGCCAGCAACCTCGGGAAACGGGAGGGCACAGATACGCAGTATTTT. Protein product: CASNLGKREGTDTQYF.

The J gene is TRBJ1-1, the V gene TRBV27; D is unclear. V was trimmed by 7 bases and J by 6 bases, leaving 30 bases between them. The CDR3 is 18 amino acids. Germline V gene data show CDR1 as MNHEY and CDR2 as SMNVEV (reference sequence). The CDR3 DNA follows: TGTGCCAGCACCAATACAGCCGTCCTAAACCTGGTGCAATCTGAAGCTTTCTTT. This codes for CASTNTAVLNLVQSEAFF.